Listed below are T cell receptor beta chains from one sample, sequenced in a study of T cells in localized non-small cell lung cancer. Data came from immunoSEQ multiplex PCR; TCRdb stores just in-frame clones and leaves some out. The sample consists of approximately 22,000 clones, 80% to 90% of them appearing once. The specimen was peripheral blood, collected before any cancer treatment. The receptors here all came from a male donor at least 60 years old with stage I squamous cell lung carcinoma. Both conserved end residues are part of each CDR3.

V: TRBV19
J: TRBJ2-1
CDR3: CASSSAGGPRNEQFF

V: TRBV5-4
J: TRBJ2-1
CDR3: CASSLERGPYNEQFF

V: TRBV11-2
J: TRBJ2-7
CDR3: CASSRTYEQYF

V: TRBV6-5
J: TRBJ1-2
CDR3: CASSHKQGNYGYTF

V: TRBV10-1
J: NA
CDR3: CASSGPRGAIAYEQYF

V: TRBV4-3
J: TRBJ1-5
CDR3: CASSQRTGGEPQHF

V: TRBV5-1
J: TRBJ1-1
CDR3: CASSPRFMNTEAFF

V: TRBV5-6
J: TRBJ2-3
CDR3: CASSADRVASDTQYF

V: TRBV6-1
J: TRBJ1-5
CDR3: CAISPGLSNQPQHF

V: TRBV7-2
J: TRBJ1-1
CDR3: CASSLERGTEAFF

V: TRBV7-9
J: TRBJ1-1
CDR3: CASSSRGGRGNTEAFF

V: TRBV7-2
J: TRBJ2-6
CDR3: CASSLRLAGANVLTF

V: TRBV19
J: TRBJ2-5
CDR3: CASSIGQGYQETQYF

V: TRBV6-5
J: TRBJ1-5
CDR3: CASSPGQPGQPQHF

V: TRBV28
J: TRBJ1-2
CDR3: CASSQRDYTF

V: TRBV30
J: TRBJ1-4
CDR3: CAWSPLGIGEKLFF

V: TRBV19
J: TRBJ1-2
CDR3: CASSALLGLWTGRLLYGYTF

V: TRBV29-1
J: TRBJ1-4
CDR3: CSGRTNEKLFF

V: TRBV12-5
J: TRBJ1-1
CDR3: CASGLPIGEGVPEAFF

V: TRBV5-4
J: TRBJ1-2
CDR3: CATRPPGRGSYGYTF

V: TRBV6-5
J: TRBJ1-2
CDR3: CASSYSQGQSYGYTF

V: TRBV5-4
J: TRBJ2-5
CDR3: CATHSSGRETQYF

V: TRBV5-3
J: TRBJ2-7
CDR3: CASSLEGDSYEQYF

V: TRBV11-2
J: TRBJ2-4
CDR3: CASSSGGSAKNIQYF

V: TRBV5-6
J: TRBJ1-5
CDR3: CASSLLGGPNQPQHF

V: TRBV30
J: TRBJ2-2
CDR3: CAWSPGPSAGELFF

V: TRBV5-1
J: TRBJ2-3
CDR3: CASSFLTGTSTDTQYF

V: TRBV7-2
J: TRBJ2-5
CDR3: CASSLNRQQETQYF

V: TRBV27
J: TRBJ2-1
CDR3: CASTYGGGSYNEQFF

V: TRBV6-4
J: TRBJ1-6
CDR3: CASSLQGAESPLHF

V: TRBV7-3
J: TRBJ1-5
CDR3: CASSARGGNQPQHF

V: TRBV11-2
J: TRBJ1-1
CDR3: CASSFRGTNTEAFF

V: TRBV25-1
J: TRBJ1-4
CDR3: CAAGQAVATNEKLFF

V: TRBV5-5
J: TRBJ2-5
CDR3: CASSLGGRETQYF

V: TRBV5-1
J: TRBJ1-2
CDR3: CASSKEGAPRYGYTF

V: TRBV7-6
J: TRBJ2-7
CDR3: CASSWGTGGAGYEQYF

V: TRBV19
J: TRBJ2-7
CDR3: CASSTYRDRGQKQYF

V: TRBV6-1
J: TRBJ2-5
CDR3: CASRFDRDEETQYF

V: TRBV20-1
J: TRBJ2-5
CDR3: CSARAQETQYF

V: TRBV28
J: TRBJ1-3
CDR3: CASSLKPPGSGNTIYF

V: TRBV19
J: TRBJ1-5
CDR3: CASSIEGGSVSSNQPQHF

V: TRBV9
J: TRBJ1-6
CDR3: CASSVDRAGRNSPLHF

V: TRBV28
J: TRBJ2-3
CDR3: CASSFPRTSGGTDTQYF

V: TRBV11-3
J: TRBJ2-3
CDR3: CASSLEWTDTQYF

V: TRBV21-1
J: TRBJ2-5
CDR3: CASSKAEGQETQYF

V: TRBV7-3
J: TRBJ2-3
CDR3: CASSPTGTSGGAGDTQYF

V: TRBV27
J: TRBJ1-2
CDR3: CASSLTGGYGYTF

V: TRBV10-3
J: TRBJ2-2
CDR3: CAISESGRARTGELFF

V: TRBV11-2
J: TRBJ2-7
CDR3: CASSLDRSGGSYEQYF

V: TRBV11-3
J: TRBJ1-1
CDR3: CASSLAWTGVNTEAFF

V: TRBV27
J: TRBJ1-1
CDR3: CASSYRTGEAFF

V: TRBV19
J: TRBJ2-7
CDR3: CASSIAVTGRGLEQYF

V: TRBV18
J: TRBJ2-1
CDR3: CASSPGGVNEQFF

V: TRBV18
J: TRBJ1-1
CDR3: CASSPGTPITEAFF